Listed below are T cell receptor beta chains from one sample, sequenced in a study of relationships among human T cell subsets. TCRdb re-derived calls from the multiplex PCR reads in MiXCR, one entry per CDR3 protein. This sample has several thousand distinct CDR3 sequences; roughly 54% occur once, and the top ten carry approximately 5.6%. Input material: memory T cells sorted from blood. The receptors were sampled from a middle-aged man in good health. The conserved cysteine and the conserved F or W are not part of the CDR3 here. A D gene is named only where the DNA matches it firmly.

v_call	d_call	j_call	cdr3_aa
TRBV28	-	TRBJ1-1	ASSPQIVEAF
TRBV11-1	-	TRBJ2-7	ASSTDFTYEQY
TRBV10-1	-	TRBJ2-7	ASSRGIGYEQY
TRBV6-6	TRBD1	TRBJ1-1	ASFRGTGEAF
TRBV12-3/TRBV12-4	TRBD1	TRBJ2-3	ASSFHRGQGTDTQY
TRBV28	TRBD2	TRBJ2-1	ASSSPSGRRNEQF
TRBV28	-	TRBJ1-1	ASSLYREAF
TRBV20-1	-	TRBJ2-3	SAKPFTSSGDTQY
TRBV11-2	-	TRBJ2-6	ASSFSGANVLT
TRBV6-5	TRBD1	TRBJ1-5	ASSLRDRNQPQH
TRBV10-3	TRBD1	TRBJ2-1	AIRTGQGNNEQF
TRBV7-2	-	TRBJ2-3	ASSLDFANTQY
TRBV4-1	-	TRBJ1-2	ASSQVGKGLGGYT
TRBV27	TRBD1	TRBJ1-4	ASSASRQGTNEKLF
TRBV7-9	-	TRBJ2-1	ASSYRDSLGNEQF
TRBV12-3/TRBV12-4	-	TRBJ2-1	ASGQGTLRWNEQF
TRBV20-1	TRBD1	TRBJ1-3	SAPGQLSGNTIY
TRBV10-2	-	TRBJ1-1	ASSKNTEAF
TRBV20-1	TRBD2	TRBJ2-1	SAVGLANEQF
TRBV28	TRBD1	TRBJ1-6	ASSLPFGTGGGNSPLH
TRBV4-1	TRBD2	TRBJ2-1	ASSRQPGLAGNEQF
TRBV20-1	TRBD1	TRBJ1-1	SARRQGAEAF
TRBV29-1	-	TRBJ2-7	SATTLPGTYEQY
TRBV6-1	-	TRBJ2-5	ASKPTGQETQY
TRBV2	-	TRBJ1-1	ASSEQNTEAF
TRBV24-1	-	TRBJ2-5	ATSDWETQY
TRBV6-5	TRBD2	TRBJ2-7	ASSYSASGSHEQY
TRBV15	TRBD1	TRBJ2-7	ATSRGRDRTYEQY
TRBV5-6	TRBD2	TRBJ2-7	ASSFLLAGAWGQYEQY
TRBV7-9	-	TRBJ2-7	ASSLQGIEQY
TRBV27	-	TRBJ2-7	ASSFRGLEQY
TRBV4-1	-	TRBJ2-1	ASSLFRGEQF
TRBV11-2	-	TRBJ2-3	ASSFPGSTDTQY
TRBV5-1	-	TRBJ1-1	ASSSRDSNTEAF
TRBV11-1	TRBD1	TRBJ2-5	ASSPQGKQTQY
TRBV18	TRBD1	TRBJ2-1	ASSPRGQGGNEQF
TRBV20-1	-	TRBJ1-1	SARALVSSMNTEAF
TRBV7-3	-	TRBJ1-2	ASSSGMAGDGYT
TRBV19	TRBD2	TRBJ2-5	ASSIRTSLETQY
TRBV6-6	TRBD2	TRBJ2-1	ASRFTSGSYNEQF
TRBV20-1	-	TRBJ2-3	SARYTDTQY
TRBV10-3	-	TRBJ2-2	AITRDPGGNTGELF
TRBV28	-	TRBJ1-5	ASGETGNNQPQH
TRBV10-3	-	TRBJ2-7	AISLRDISYEQY
TRBV20-1	-	TRBJ2-5	SARIGGETQY
TRBV30	-	TRBJ2-1	AWSVTNEQF
TRBV27	-	TRBJ2-7	AGSPQLAGEQY
TRBV5-1	TRBD2	TRBJ2-1	ASSWGLAYNEQF
TRBV20-1	TRBD2	TRBJ2-5	SASYGGERETQY
TRBV2	-	TRBJ2-6	ASSTGISGANVLT
TRBV2	-	TRBJ2-3	ASSGNSKPTDTQY
TRBV6-6	TRBD2	TRBJ2-7	ASSYSSRASGTYEQY
TRBV20-1	-	TRBJ2-7	SASRLVSYEQY
TRBV30	-	TRBJ1-1	AFQGQNTEAF